Below are 28 T cell receptor beta chains sequenced from a single sample in a study of blood T cell repertoires in COVID-19. Here immunoSEQ multiplex PCR was the method, and the copy in TCRdb shows in-frame clones only, minus some. This sample carries approximately 100,000 clones, approximately 92% of them seen once, and the ten largest clones take approximately 5.4%. The sequenced sample consisted of peripheral blood. Receptors originate from a man over 45 with active COVID-19.

The chain employs TRBV2 and TRBJ2-1; 11 positions agree with TRBD1. The CDR3 has 15 residues. Germline CDR1 SNHLY, CDR2 FYNNEI. V lost 2 bases and J lost 10; bases outside the gene matches: 7. The CDR3 DNA reads TGTGCCAGCAGTGAATTGGGACAGGGGGTCCGAGAGCAGTTCTTC. This sequence encodes CASSELGQGVREQFF.

V usage is TRBV28 and J usage is TRBJ1-2; TRBD1 matches 9 bases. V dropped 1 base and J dropped 6; count of bases not matched to a gene: 6. Germline lookup yields CDR1 MDHEN and CDR2 SYDVKM. The CDR3 loop spans 15 amino acids. Here the CDR3 DNA reads TGTGCCAGCAGTTTATCCCAGGGACAGGGAAATGGCTACACCTTC. Protein sequence: CASSLSQGQGNGYTF.

This clone was found once. This chain connects TRBV2 to TRBJ1-1, with 7 bases lining up with TRBD1. V was pared by 6 bases and J by 0 bases, with 1 base of the junction left unmatched. The CDR3 is made up of 13 amino acids. CDR1 is SNHLY, CDR2 FYNNEI, per germline. As DNA, the CDR3 is TGTGCCAGCAGGGGACAGTTGAACACTGAAGCTTTCTTT. Amino acid sequence: CASRGQLNTEAFF.

The CDR3 loop is CAWSVPQVEVGNTIYF. Written as DNA, the CDR3 is TGTGCCTGGAGTGTTCCACAGGTCGAGGTTGGAAACACCATATATTTT. This chain connects TRBV30 to TRBJ1-3; tentative D call: TRBD1 (5 bases). Per germline, CDR1 GTSNPN and CDR2 SVGIG (reference sequence). CDR3 length: 16 amino acids. Trimming shortened V by 0 bases and J by 3 bases, and 15 bases separated the two germline ends.

The chain is built from TRBV28 and TRBJ1-4, with 11 nucleotides matching TRBD1. CDR1 and CDR2 from the germline V gene are MDHEN and SYDVKM. This CDR3 comprises 14 residues. The V segment lost 7 bases and the J segment 7 bases; nucleotides outside the gene matches: 5. The chain's CDR3 is CASNPGQGVEKLFF. CDR3 in DNA: TGTGCCAGCAACCCGGGACAGGGGGTTGAAAAACTGTTTTTT.

The V gene is TRBV5-8, the J gene TRBJ2-3, with D maybe TRBD2 (6 bases). Germline V gives CDR1 SGHTS, CDR2 YDEGEE. This CDR3 has 14 residues. With 4 bases removed from V and 2 bases from J, the gap between germline ends came to 11 bases. The CDR3 sequence is CASSPREATDTQYF. Here the CDR3 DNA reads TGTGCCAGCAGCCCCAGGGAGGCCACAGATACGCAGTATTTT.

This clone was seen a single time. The rearrangement joins TRBV18 to TRBJ2-5; tentative D call: TRBD2 (7 bases). The CDR3 contains 15 residues. From germline, CDR1 is KGHSH and CDR2 LQKENI. Trimming took off 3 bases at V and 4 bases at J, with 15 bases between the two ends. CDR3 DNA: TGTGCCAGCTCACCTAACGGGGGGCCAGGAGAGACCCAGTACTTC. Translated, it gives CASSPNGGPGETQYF. The complete variable domain, with remaining parts taken from reference TRBV18 and TRBJ2-5, reads NAGVMQNPRHLVRRRGQEARLRCSPMKGHSHVYWYRQLPEEGLKFMVYLQKENIIDESGMPKERFSAEFPKEGPSILRIQQVVRGDSAAYFCASSPNGGPGETQYFGPGTRLLVL.

This clone was seen only once. The J gene is TRBJ2-3, the V gene TRBV5-4; 8 bases fit TRBD1. The CDR3 totals 13 residues. The V segment lost 7 bases and the J segment 3 bases; nucleotides outside the gene matches: 4. Germline-derived CDR1 and CDR2 are SGHNT and YYREEE (reference sequence). The CDR3 DNA is TGTGCCAGCCAGGGACAGGCTACAGATACGCAGTATTTT. The encoded protein is CASQGQATDTQYF.

CDR3: CASSDYNAGSDTQYF. The CDR3 DNA is TGTGCCAGCAGCGATTATAATGCGGGGTCAGATACGCAGTATTTT. The rearrangement links TRBV9 to TRBJ2-3; TRBD2 might be the D (6 bases). V shed 3 bases and J shed 4 bases, with 15 bases lying between them. The germline CDR1 and CDR2 sequences are SGDLS and YYNGEE. The CDR3 contains 15 residues.

This clone was observed a single time. This chain uses TRBV3-1 (or the pseudogene TRBV3-2) with TRBJ2-1; 12 nucleotides match TRBD2. Germline V gene lookup returns CDR1 LGHDT and CDR2 YNNKEL (reference sequence). After removal of 4 bases from V and 2 bases from J, the junction contained 3 bases not matched to a gene. The CDR3 covers 16 residues. In DNA form, the CDR3 reads TGTGCCAGCAGCCGGGGGACTAGCGGGCCCTACAATGAGCAGTTCTTC. Amino acid sequence: CASSRGTSGPYNEQFF.

The chain recombines TRBV11-2 with TRBJ2-7; D ambiguous. The CDR3 is made up of 13 amino acids. Per the germline V gene, CDR1 is SGHAT and CDR2 is FQNNGV. V was clipped by 3 bases and J by 2 bases, with 8 bases between them. The CDR3 region has the DNA TGTGCCAGCAGCTTGAATGAGGCCTACGAGCAGTACTTC. It encodes CASSLNEAYEQYF.

The chain carries TRBV16 and TRBJ2-3; possibly TRBD1 for D (5 bases). Trimming stripped 3 bases from V and 2 bases from J, with 6 bases between. Germline CDR1 and CDR2: KGHSY and FQNENV. The CDR3 totals 13 residues. CDR3 amino acids: CASSHRDTDTQYF. The CDR3, as DNA: TGTGCCAGCAGCCACAGGGACACAGATACGCAGTATTTT.

The chain combines TRBV5-1 with TRBJ2-7, with D perhaps TRBD2 (5 bases). Looked up from germline, CDR1 is SGHRS and CDR2 is YFSETQ. The CDR3 spans 15 residues. Between the trimmed V and J ends, which lost 0 bases and 0 bases, there was a span of 10 bases. CDR3 sequence reads: CASSLDQRSSYEQYF. The DNA for the CDR3 is TGCGCCAGCAGCTTGGATCAGCGGAGCTCCTACGAGCAGTACTTC.

J is TRBJ2-6 and V is TRBV3-1 (or the pseudogene TRBV3-2), with D hard to call. Germline-derived CDR1 and CDR2 are LGHDT and YNNKEL (reference sequence). The CDR3 is 15 residues long. Trimming took off 4 bases at V and 3 bases at J, with 10 bases between the two ends. CDR3 loop: CASSLMGNGANVLTF. CDR3 sequence (DNA): TGTGCCAGCAGCCTCATGGGCAATGGGGCCAACGTCCTGACTTTC.

The chain uses TRBV5-1 and TRBJ2-6; D not certain. The V gene's germline CDR1 is SGHRS and CDR2 YFSETQ. V was clipped by 0 bases and J by 0 bases, with 4 bases between them. This CDR3 has 15 residues. The CDR3 bases are TGCGCCAGCAGCTTGGGGAGCTCTGGGGCCAACGTCCTGACTTTC. Its translation is CASSLGSSGANVLTF.

This sequence joins TRBV19 and TRBJ1-3, with TRBD1 matching 7 bases. J gave up 2 bases and V 6 bases, and 4 bases lay outside the gene matches. Germline CDR1 reads LNHDA; CDR2 reads SQIVND (reference sequence). The CDR3 loop spans 14 amino acids. The CDR3 nucleotides read TGTGCCAGTAGATACGACAGGGCTGGAAACACCATATATTTT. Encoded protein: CASRYDRAGNTIYF.

The chain links TRBV7-3 to TRBJ2-7; perhaps TRBD1 as D (5 bases). The V gene's germline CDR1 is SGHTA and CDR2 FQGTGA. V lost 7 bases to trimming and J lost 6 bases, with 16 bases between them. The CDR3 has 13 amino acids. CDR3 residues: CASKGAGPGEQYF. CDR3 nucleotides: TGTGCCAGCAAAGGGGCTGGCCCTGGCGAGCAGTACTTC.

V gene TRBV4-1 combines with J gene TRBJ2-4; 7 bases match TRBD2. Germline V lookup: CDR1 MGHRA, CDR2 YSYEKL. CDR3 size: 15 residues. The junction had 8 bases not matched to a gene; V was cut back by 4 bases and J by 5 bases. In DNA form, the CDR3 reads TGCGCCAGCAGCCGGAACCCCCTAGCGGAAAACATTCAGTACTTC. It specifies CASSRNPLAENIQYF.

This clone was detected only a few times. This rearrangement joins TRBV28 to TRBJ1-2; 8 bases match TRBD1. This CDR3 has 13 amino acids. Germline V gene data show CDR1 as MDHEN and CDR2 as SYDVKM. The junction had 3 bases not matched to a gene; V was cut back by 6 bases and J by 3 bases. CDR3 loop: CASSLQGDYGYTF. DNA for the CDR3: TGTGCCAGCAGCCTACAGGGGGACTATGGCTACACCTTC.

The chain joins TRBV10-3 to TRBJ2-2; D possibly corresponds to TRBD1 (6 bases). Per germline, CDR1 ENHRY and CDR2 SYGVKD. The CDR3 is 13 amino acids. V was pared by 6 bases and J by 6 bases, with 11 bases between. CDR3 in DNA: TGTGCCATCAGACTACAGGGTGCCGGGGAGCTGTTTTTT. Encoded protein: CAIRLQGAGELFF.

CDR3 DNA sequence: TGTGCCAGCAGCTTAGGACGTCCGGCGGAAATAATGAACACTGAAGCTTTCTTT. It is translated as CASSLGRPAEIMNTEAFF. The chain recombines TRBV7-8 with TRBJ1-1; D call uncertain. With 1 base removed from V and 0 bases from J, the gap between germline ends came to 18 bases. The CDR3 extends over 18 amino acids. Germline CDR1 SGHVS, CDR2 FQNEAQ.

The chain couples TRBV5-1 to TRBJ1-1, with a weak D call TRBD1 (5 bases). This CDR3 is built from 16 residues. V was clipped by 4 bases and J by 5 bases, with 21 bases between them. Germline V lookup: CDR1 SGHRS, CDR2 YFSETQ. Here the CDR3 DNA reads TGCGCCAGCAGCCCCCGGATAGGTAGGGGAGGAACTGAAGCTTTCTTT. Its translation: CASSPRIGRGGTEAFF.

The chain joins TRBV19 to TRBJ1-4, with D possibly matching TRBD1 (5 bases). The germline CDR1 and CDR2 sequences are LNHDA and SQIVND (reference sequence). The V gene lost 5 bases and the J gene lost 8 bases, with 6 bases spanning the gap. CDR3 size: 11 residues. CDR3 DNA: TGTGCCAGTAGTGGGGGGGAAAAACTGTTTTTT. Its translation is CASSGGEKLFF.

V and J are TRBV5-4 and TRBJ2-5; unclear D gene. The CDR3 is 13 amino acids. CDR1 is SGHNT and CDR2 is YYREEE in the germline V gene (reference sequence). The germline V and J ends were trimmed by 4 bases and 1 base, with 8 bases remaining between them. CDR3 loop: CASSQAIQETQYF. The CDR3 nucleotides read TGTGCCAGCAGCCAGGCCATCCAAGAGACCCAGTACTTC.

The chain employs TRBV7-9 and TRBJ1-6; 7 nucleotides match TRBD1. The CDR3 sequence is 14 residues long. The J segment lost 6 bases and the V segment lost 5 bases, leaving 4 bases of the junction unmatched. Per germline, CDR1 SEHNR and CDR2 FQNEAQ (reference sequence). This CDR3 is CASSLRDSNSPLHF. The CDR3 region has the DNA TGTGCCAGCAGCCTCCGGGACAGTAATTCACCCCTCCACTTT.

A note on this clone: At one end the junction does not follow the germline gene, possibly because of a read error. The V call is TRBV3-1 (or the pseudogene TRBV3-2), the J call TRBJ2-7, with 7 bases fitting TRBD1. Germline CDR1 and CDR2: LGHDT and YNNKEL (reference sequence). CDR3 length: 12 amino acids. This chain's CDR3 is CASSLGTVLPNF. CDR3 DNA: TGTGCCAGCAGCCTTGGGACAGTCCTTCCTAACTTC.

In this sample, this clone turned up once. J is TRBJ2-2 and V is TRBV27, with 10 nucleotides matching TRBD1. The germline gives CDR1 MNHEY, CDR2 SMNVEV (reference sequence). Trimming removed 6 bases from V and 4 bases from J; junction bases left unmatched: 5. CDR3 length equals 15 residues. The CDR3 DNA reads as TGTGCCAGCAGGTTGGGACAGGGGAGCACCGGGGAGCTGTTTTTT. It specifies CASRLGQGSTGELFF.

J is TRBJ2-3 and V is TRBV27, with D perhaps TRBD2 (5 bases). Germline loops: CDR1 MNHEY, CDR2 SMNVEV (reference sequence). The CDR3 contains 15 residues. V was shortened by 4 bases and J by 0 bases, with 11 bases between the two germline ends. The DNA of the CDR3 is TGTGCCAGCAGTTCATTTGGGAGAAGCACAGATACGCAGTATTTT. Amino acids: CASSSFGRSTDTQYF.